This entry is about one T cell receptor (beta chain). This record belongs to a study of blood T cell repertoires in COVID-19. Background on the study: Spain, Italy and the United States supplied samples that represented acute and convalescent COVID-19. Nucleic acid was either cDNA or gDNA, and it came from T cells, B-cell-depleted T cells, or PBMCs.

The junction had 2 bases not matched to a gene; V was cut back by 0 bases and J by 8 bases. Looked up from germline, CDR1 is SGDLS and CDR2 is YYNGEE. The CDR3 contains 15 residues. Source study methods: Nucleated cell number was recorded as an estimate derived from reference gene primer amplification. The method was immunoSEQ multiplex PCR; TCRdb's version includes in-frame clones alone and lacks a portion of them. V, J and clone size derive from that table, while D and trimming were established from the DNA sequence. Of approximately 250,000 clones in the sample, about nine tenths were seen once. The chain combines TRBV9 with TRBJ1-4, with 12 bases matching TRBD1. The receptor was derived from a man aged 35 to 55 with active or convalescent COVID-19. The sample comprised peripheral blood. The CDR3 bases are TGTGCCAGCAGCGTAGACGGGACAGGGGGCGAAAAACTGTTTTTT. Translated, it gives CASSVDGTGGEKLFF.